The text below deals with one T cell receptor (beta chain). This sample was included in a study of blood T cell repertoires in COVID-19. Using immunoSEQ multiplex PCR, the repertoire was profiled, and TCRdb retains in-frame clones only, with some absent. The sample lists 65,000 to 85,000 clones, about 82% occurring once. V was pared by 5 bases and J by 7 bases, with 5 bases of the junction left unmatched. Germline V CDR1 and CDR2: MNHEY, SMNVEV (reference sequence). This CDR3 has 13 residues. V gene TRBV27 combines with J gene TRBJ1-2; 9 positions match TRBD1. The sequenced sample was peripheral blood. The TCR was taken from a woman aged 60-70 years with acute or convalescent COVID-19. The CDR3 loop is CASSRETGGGYTF. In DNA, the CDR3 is TGTGCCAGCAGTCGAGAGACAGGGGGTGGCTACACCTTC.